Below are 6 T cell receptor beta chains sequenced from a single sample in a study of blood T cell repertoires in COVID-19. Assay used: immunoSEQ multiplex PCR; TCRdb lists only in-frame clones, some missing. This sample yields 120,000 or so clones, of which about 86% are seen a single time; roughly 7.9% belongs to the top ten. Material for sequencing was peripheral blood. Receptor source: a man in his 70s who had recovered from COVID-19.

J is TRBJ2-4 and V is TRBV28; TRBD2 matches 7 bases. V lost 4 bases to trimming and J lost 9 bases; unmatched junction nucleotides: 9. Germline V gene data show CDR1 as MDHEN and CDR2 as SYDVKM. CDR3 length equals 14 residues. This CDR3 reads CASSSSAGVAIQYF. The CDR3 bases are TGTGCCAGCAGTTCCTCCGCGGGGGTTGCCATTCAGTACTTC.

The rearrangement uses TRBV5-1 and TRBJ2-1; weak D call: TRBD2 (6 bases). This CDR3 contains 13 residues. Deletions cut 3 bases from V and 8 bases from J, with 12 bases between. The germline V gene encodes CDR1 SGHRS and CDR2 YFSETQ. CDR3 loop: CASSYRGGDEQFF. The CDR3 DNA follows: TGCGCCAGCAGCTACCGGGGAGGCGATGAGCAGTTCTTC. Full variable domain (remainder filled in from reference TRBV5-1 and TRBJ2-1): KAGVTQTPRYLIKTRGQQVTLSCSPISGHRSVSWYQQTPGQGLQFLFEYFSETQRNKGNFPGRFSGRQFSNSRSEMNVSTLELGDSALYLCASSYRGGDEQFFGPGTRLTVL.

The chain joins TRBV5-1 to TRBJ2-7; 9 positions match TRBD2. V lost 1 base and J lost 12; bases outside the gene matches: 5. This CDR3 region has 12 residues. CDR1 SGHRS and CDR2 YFSETQ come from the germline V gene. CDR3 residues: CASSLLGTSWYF. Written as DNA, the CDR3 is TGCGCCAGCAGCTTGCTGGGGACTAGCTGGTACTTC.

The CDR3 spells CASSYSGEPYEQYF. The CDR3 nucleotides read TGTGCCAGCAGCTATAGCGGGGAGCCCTACGAGCAGTACTTC. This sequence joins TRBV7-9 and TRBJ2-7; 8 bases are a match to TRBD2. CDR3 size: 14 residues. The junction had 4 bases not matched to a gene; V was cut back by 4 bases and J by 2 bases. Germline CDR1 SEHNR, CDR2 FQNEAQ (reference sequence).

The genes are TRBV7-2 and TRBJ2-1; 13 nucleotides line up with TRBD2. The germline CDR1 and CDR2 sequences are SGHTA and FQGNSA. V was pared by 4 bases and J by 4 bases, with 4 bases of the junction left unmatched. This CDR3 spans 16 amino acids. DNA for the CDR3: TGTGCCAGCAGCTCGCCGGGACTAGCGGGGTACAATGAGCAGTTCTTC. Translation: CASSSPGLAGYNEQFF.

This clone was observed a single time. The chain carries TRBV7-3 and TRBJ1-1; no definite D call. This CDR3 has 15 residues. V gave up 1 base and J gave up 1 base, with 10 bases separating them. Germline CDR1 is SGHTA and CDR2 is FQGTGA. In nucleotides, the CDR3 is TGTGCCAGCAGCTTAATGGGAGGATGGAACACTGAAGCTTTCTTT. This encodes CASSLMGGWNTEAFF.